This T cell receptor beta chain is drawn from a study of blood T cells in healthy people across ages. To note about this clonotype: Its antigen is currently unknown.

Primed by a sample-barcoded 5' primer and a J-beta primer mix, a second PCR proceeded for 7 to 11 cycles. Researchers report that a template-switch adaptor with 12 random nucleotides tagged each cDNA molecule. Each CDR3 protein gets one entry after TCRdb re-called the 5' RACE reads with MiXCR. The sample contains approximately 940,000 distinct CDR3 sequences, roughly 43% of which appear only once. The germline CDR1 and CDR2 sequences are LGHDT and YNNKEL (reference sequence). The V segment lost 3 bases and the J segment 11 bases; nucleotides outside the gene matches: 6. This CDR3 is 13 amino acids long. Regarding the study as a whole: Naive and antigen-experienced cells could not be conclusively compared, given unsorted PBMCs. Age showed a roughly linear inverse relationship with TCR beta diversity per million T cells.

Sequencing was carried out using blood. The origin of this receptor is a man under 40 in good health. The chain combines TRBV3-1 with TRBJ2-5, with 10 bases matching TRBD2. The CDR3 reads CASSQLAGDEQYF. The CDR3 nucleotides are TGTGCCAGCAGCCAGCTAGCGGGGGATGAGCAGTACTTC.